These 21 T cell receptor beta chains were all obtained from the same sample, sequenced in a study of cytomegalovirus exposure and HLA in healthy donors. A multiplex PCR was run with 60 Vbeta primers and 13 Jbeta primers. Sequenced by immunoSEQ multiplex PCR; TCRdb stores in-frame clones only, minus some. The sample gives about 180,000 clones, around 77% of which show up once; more than 2% is in the top ten. The sequencing sample was made of PBMCs. The receptors come from a man between 60 and 70 years old in good health and CMV-seronegative.

This chain joins TRBV28 and TRBJ2-1, with 7 bases that match TRBD2. The CDR3 is 15 amino acids. Per the germline V gene, CDR1 is MDHEN and CDR2 is SYDVKM. V lost 3 bases to trimming and J lost 8 bases; unmatched junction nucleotides: 10. CDR3 nucleotide sequence: TGTGCCAGCAGTTTTACAAGCGGGAATAAATATGAGCAGTTCTTC. Its translation is CASSFTSGNKYEQFF.

The genes are TRBV28 and TRBJ1-2; 8 nucleotides line up with TRBD1. This CDR3 spans 12 amino acids. The V segment lost 5 bases and the J segment 14 bases; nucleotides outside the gene matches: 10. Germline values: CDR1 MDHEN, CDR2 SYDVKM. The CDR3 sequence: CASSPRQGPLTF. The CDR3 coding sequence is TGTGCCAGCAGTCCCCGACAGGGGCCGTTGACCTTC.

The chain links TRBV7-9 to TRBJ1-1, with D perhaps matching TRBD1 (5 bases). Between the trimmed V and J ends, which lost 1 base and 0 bases, there was a span of 9 bases. The V gene's germline CDR1 is SEHNR and CDR2 FQNEAQ (reference sequence). This CDR3 contains 15 residues. CDR3 in amino acids: CASSLDWGLNTEAFF. The CDR3 DNA reads as TGTGCCAGCAGCTTAGATTGGGGCCTGAACACTGAAGCTTTCTTT.

V gene TRBV5-1 combines with J gene TRBJ2-7, with 9 bases that match TRBD1. V shed 0 bases, J shed 3 bases, and the junction held 13 bases outside the gene matches. Germline CDR1 reads SGHRS; CDR2 reads YFSETQ. The CDR3 runs 18 residues. Here the CDR3 DNA reads TGCGCCAGCAGCTTGGATGGATGGGGACAGGGACAGCTCTACGAGCAGTACTTC. This encodes CASSLDGWGQGQLYEQYF.

This sequence joins TRBV19 and TRBJ1-3; weak D call: TRBD1 (5 bases). V lost 5 bases and J lost 2, with 13 bases in between. The CDR3 consists of 15 residues. Germline CDR1 and CDR2: LNHDA and SQIVND (reference sequence). The DNA for the CDR3 is TGTGCCAGTAGTGCTGGGGGGGAAACTGGAAACACCATATATTTT. Translation gives CASSAGGETGNTIYF.

The chain joins TRBV19 to TRBJ2-7, with D possibly TRBD1 on 5 matching bases. V was cut by 5 bases and J by 6 bases, with 8 bases left in between. There are 11 residues in the CDR3. Germline values: CDR1 LNHDA, CDR2 SQIVND (reference sequence). The CDR3 loop is CASSQGAEQYF. In DNA form, the CDR3 reads TGTGCCAGTAGTCAAGGGGCCGAGCAGTACTTC.

V usage is TRBV29-1 and J usage is TRBJ1-1, with 8 bases fitting TRBD1. Germline assignment: CDR1 SQVTM and CDR2 ANQGSEA. J gave up 1 base and V 6 bases, and 7 bases lay outside the gene matches. The CDR3 spans 14 residues. CDR3 DNA: TGCAGCGTAGACCGACAGGGGACGAACACTGAAGCTTTCTTT. Protein sequence: CSVDRQGTNTEAFF.

The chain combines TRBV18 with TRBJ2-2, with D hard to call. The V gene lost 5 bases and the J gene lost 2 bases, with 12 bases spanning the gap. The CDR3 contains 15 residues. The V gene's germline CDR1 is KGHSH and CDR2 LQKENI. In nucleotides, the CDR3 is TGTGCCAGCTCATCTGATCCACTTAACACCGGGGAGCTGTTTTTT. The encoded protein is CASSSDPLNTGELFF.

The rearrangement uses TRBV4-3 and TRBJ1-2; the D gene is possibly TRBD1 (5 bases). CDR1 and CDR2 (germline): LGHNA, YSLEER. Trimming left V 0 bases short and J 8 bases short, with 7 bases between. This CDR3 spans 12 amino acids. CDR3 DNA sequence: TGCGCCAGCAGCCAAGAAGGGGCCGGCTACACCTTC. As protein: CASSQEGAGYTF.

The rearrangement uses TRBV6-1 and TRBJ1-6; D gene uncertain. The CDR3 is 16 residues long. Germline lookup yields CDR1 MNHNS and CDR2 SASEGT. Trimming removed 1 base at V and 0 bases at J, with 7 bases between. The CDR3 spells CASSEGGSSYNSPLHF. The CDR3 bases are TGTGCCAGCAGTGAAGGAGGAAGCTCCTATAATTCACCCCTCCACTTT.

This clone came up a few times. V and J are TRBV6-5 and TRBJ1-2, with TRBD1 matching 10 bases. V shed 5 bases and J 13 bases; nucleotides not matched to a gene: 10. The CDR3 length is 13 residues. Germline V gene sequence: CDR1 MNHEY, CDR2 SVGAGI. CDR3 residues: CASSQTGTGETTF. Written as DNA, the CDR3 is TGTGCCAGCAGTCAGACCGGGACAGGGGAAACCACCTTC.

The V gene is TRBV29-1, the J gene TRBJ1-2; 11 bases map to TRBD1. Germline V gene data show CDR1 as SQVTM and CDR2 as ANQGSEA. Trimming removed 7 bases from V and 6 bases from J; junction bases left unmatched: 7. This CDR3 spans 13 amino acids. CDR3 nucleotide sequence: TGCAGCGGCCGGACAGGGGGCGGCGATGGCTACACCTTC. The encoded protein is CSGRTGGGDGYTF.

V gene TRBV19 combines with J gene TRBJ2-2, with 11 bases fitting TRBD1. The germline V gene has CDR1 LNHDA and CDR2 SQIVND (reference sequence). The CDR3 runs to 17 residues. Trimming cost V 1 base and J 5 bases; bases outside gene matches: 6. The CDR3 DNA is TGTGCCAGTAGTATAGGGACAGGGGGCGTGAGGACCGGGGAGCTGTTTTTT. This gives the protein CASSIGTGGVRTGELFF.

This clone was counted between two and nine times. The J gene is TRBJ1-1, the V gene TRBV5-1; D may be TRBD1 (5 bases). Trimming pared 0 bases from V and 5 bases from J, leaving 14 bases between. In germline, CDR1 is SGHRS, CDR2 YFSETQ. The CDR3 spans 15 residues. The CDR3 loop reads CASSLGPPGGTEAFF. The CDR3, as DNA: TGCGCCAGCAGCTTGGGTCCCCCCGGGGGGACTGAAGCTTTCTTT.

This rearrangement joins TRBV29-1 to TRBJ2-7, with 8 bases aligning to TRBD1. The CDR3 loop spans 11 amino acids. The ends lost 7 bases at V and 3 bases at J; junction bases unmatched: 2. Germline V gene lookup returns CDR1 SQVTM and CDR2 ANQGSEA. CDR3 in DNA: TGCAGCGCTGGACAGGGCTACGAGCAGTACTTC. Translated, it gives CSAGQGYEQYF.

The chain combines TRBV10-3 with TRBJ2-1; unclear D gene. The V and J ends lost 5 bases and 5 bases respectively, with 10 bases between them. CDR1 is ENHRY, CDR2 SYGVKD, per germline. CDR3 length: 13 amino acids. The CDR3 is CAISSDTDNEQFF. Written as DNA, the CDR3 is TGTGCCATCAGTAGTGACACCGACAATGAGCAGTTCTTC.

This chain links TRBV4-3 with TRBJ2-3; maybe TRBD2 (5 bases). The germline V gene has CDR1 LGHNA and CDR2 YSLEER. The CDR3 extends over 15 amino acids. V was shortened by 2 bases and J by 0 bases, with 9 bases between the two germline ends. The CDR3 region has the DNA TGCGCCAGCAGCCAATTCCGGGGTAGCACAGATACGCAGTATTTT. Protein: CASSQFRGSTDTQYF.

The gene calls are TRBV25-1 and TRBJ2-3; D is perhaps TRBD2 (6 bases). V was pared by 3 bases and J by 3 bases, with 16 bases between. The germline gives CDR1 MGHDK, CDR2 SYGVNS. The CDR3 spans 16 residues. The CDR3 spells CASSDGRTGVTDTQYF. In nucleotides, the CDR3 is TGTGCCAGCAGTGATGGGAGGACCGGGGTGACAGATACGCAGTATTTT.

The CDR3 DNA reads as TGTGCCAGCTCACGAGCGGGGATAAACTACGAGCAGTACTTC. It yields the protein CASSRAGINYEQYF. This chain links TRBV18 with TRBJ2-7; 7 positions match TRBD2. The CDR3 spans 14 residues. V gave up 4 bases and J gave up 3 bases; unmatched junction bases: 6. The germline V gene has CDR1 KGHSH and CDR2 LQKENI. Full variable domain (rest looked up from reference TRBV18 and TRBJ2-7): NAGVMQNPRHLVRRRGQEARLRCSPMKGHSHVYWYRQLPEEGLKFMVYLQKENIIDESGMPKERFSAEFPKEGPSILRIQQVVRGDSAAYFCASSRAGINYEQYFGPGTRLTVT.

This chain joins TRBV6-5 and TRBJ1-6; TRBD1 aligns across 8 bases. The CDR3 is 14 amino acids. Germline-derived CDR1 and CDR2 are MNHEY and SVGAGI. V was pared by 6 bases and J by 5 bases, with 3 bases of the junction left unmatched. The CDR3 nucleotides read TGTGCCAGCAGGAGGGACAGGAATAATTCACCCCTCCACTTT. This gives the protein CASRRDRNNSPLHF.

The chain joins TRBV4-2 to TRBJ1-2; tentatively, D is TRBD1 (6 bases). The V end lost 0 bases, the J end lost 7 bases, and 15 bases lay between the germline ends. Germline V gene lookup returns CDR1 LGHNA and CDR2 YNFKEQ. The CDR3 totals 15 residues. For the CDR3, the DNA is TGTGCCAGCAGCCAAGACGTGGGGGCAGAAAGTGGCTACACCTTC. Amino acids: CASSQDVGAESGYTF.